What follows are 4 T cell receptor beta chains derived from one specimen sequenced in a study of T cells in Graves' hyperthyroidism and ophthalmopathy. Amplification of TCR beta CDR3 regions used RNA as the template. A first-round RT-PCR of the TCR CDR3 used the HTBI primer set. Using its own MiXCR run on the multiplex PCR reads, TCRdb lists one record per CDR3 protein. The sample contains hundreds of thousands of distinct CDR3 sequences, around 15% of which appear only once. What was sequenced was blood. The receptors derive from a woman between 40 and 55 years old with Graves' ophthalmopathy.

The table lists this clonotype with many counts. The chain has TRBV19 and TRBJ2-7; D is possibly TRBD2 (5 bases). The CDR3 is 15 amino acids. V gave up 0 bases and J gave up 2 bases, with 11 bases separating them. In germline, CDR1 is LNHDA, CDR2 SQIVND (reference sequence). The CDR3 coding sequence is TGTGCCAGTAGTATAGATACGGGGTTCCCCTACGAGCAGTACTTC. Protein sequence: CASSIDTGFPYEQYF.

The V call is TRBV30, the J call TRBJ2-3; no reliable D call. The CDR3 consists of 12 residues. Between the trimmed V and J ends, which lost 2 bases and 2 bases, there was a span of 5 bases. Germline assignment: CDR1 GTSNPN and CDR2 SVGIG (reference sequence). CDR3 coding DNA: TGTGCCTGGAGTCAAATCACAGATACGCAGTATTTT. Amino acid sequence: CAWSQITDTQYF. The full variable domain, in which reference TRBV30 and TRBJ2-3 provide the parts outside the CDR3, is SQTIHQWPATLVQPVGSPLSLECTVEGTSNPNLYWYRQAAGRGLQLLFYSVGIGQISSEVPQNLSASRPQDRQFILSSKKLLLSDSGFYLCAWSQITDTQYFGPGTRLTVL.

This clonotype showed up many times. The chain links TRBV15 to TRBJ2-5; D remains ambiguous. V shed 3 bases and J shed 2 bases, with 7 bases lying between them. Germline V CDR1 and CDR2: LNHNV, YYDKDF (reference sequence). The CDR3 has 13 residues. CDR3 loop: CATSRDQQETQYF. DNA of the CDR3: TGTGCCACCAGCAGGGACCAACAAGAGACCCAGTACTTC.

This clonotype was counted many times. V usage is TRBV20-1 and J usage is TRBJ2-7; D is unclear. The V end lost 1 base, the J end lost 5 bases, and 12 bases lay between the germline ends. The CDR3 consists of 13 residues. Germline CDR1 reads DFQATT; CDR2 reads SNEGSKA (reference sequence). The CDR3 DNA is TGCAGTGCTAGAGTGGACGGGTCCCACGAGCAGTACTTC. Translating it yields CSARVDGSHEQYF.